Shown below are 26 T cell receptor beta chains from a single sample sequenced in a study of blood T cell repertoires in COVID-19 (TCRdb year 2020). To prepare the library, the immunoSEQ multiplex PCR assay was applied. TCRdb stores this immuneACCESS table with in-frame sequences only. Part of the clones is absent; in the studies checked, under half of the shortfall reflects unresolved V genes, and no reason is known for the rest. The sample table contains almost 80,000 clones; only one count was recorded for 75% to 95% of them. Roughly 0.78% of the sample lies in the top ten. Sequencing input: peripheral blood. The receptors were sampled from a woman of 80 years or more with acute or convalescent COVID-19.

The chain is built from TRBV6-5 and TRBJ1-1; possible D gene TRBD1, 6 bases. The germline V gene has CDR1 MNHEY and CDR2 SVGAGI. This CDR3 comprises 14 residues. V gave up 6 bases and J gave up 1 base, with 12 bases separating them. The CDR3 bases are TGTGCCAGCAGCCGGACAGTGAGGAACACTGAAGCTTTCTTT. Residues: CASSRTVRNTEAFF.

This clone was counted a few times. The rearrangement joins TRBV7-2 to TRBJ1-6, with TRBD1 matching 8 bases. The CDR3 length is 13 residues. The germline V gene has CDR1 SGHTA and CDR2 FQGNSA. V gave up 5 bases and J gave up 13 bases; unmatched junction bases: 7. CDR3 sequence reads: CASSGQGRDPLHF. In nucleotides, the CDR3 is TGTGCCAGCAGCGGACAGGGAAGAGACCCCCTCCACTTT. Using reference TRBV7-2 and TRBJ1-6 for the parts outside the CDR3, the full variable domain is GAGVSQSPSNKVTEKGKDVELRCDPISGHTALYWYRQSLGQGLEFLIYFQGNSAPDKSGLPSDRFSAERTGGSVSTLTIQRTQQEDSAVYLCASSGQGRDPLHFGNGTRLTVT.

This clone was seen once. The chain couples TRBV19 to TRBJ2-1; D is ambiguous. Germline CDR1 and CDR2: LNHDA and SQIVND (reference sequence). Trimming left V 3 bases short and J 0 bases short, with 18 bases between. The CDR3 loop spans 18 amino acids. For the CDR3, the DNA is TGTGCCAGTAGTATCCGACTCTCGCCCTTTAGCTCCTACAATGAGCAGTTCTTC. It encodes CASSIRLSPFSSYNEQFF. Filled out from reference TRBV19 and TRBJ2-1, the complete variable domain reads DGGITQSPKYLFRKEGQNVTLSCEQNLNHDAMYWYRQDPGQGLRLIYYSQIVNDFQKGDIAEGYSVSREKKESFPLTVTSAQKNPTAFYLCASSIRLSPFSSYNEQFFGPGTRLTVL.

In this sample, this clone turned up once. V usage is TRBV5-1 and J usage is TRBJ2-7, with no clear D. This CDR3 spans 11 amino acids. The germline gives CDR1 SGHRS, CDR2 YFSETQ. V dropped 6 bases and J dropped 6 bases, with 10 bases sitting between them. CDR3 sequence reads: CASIRVGEQYF. CDR3 coding DNA: TGCGCCAGCATTCGGGTGGGCGAGCAGTACTTC.

This clone appeared a single time. V is TRBV18 and J is TRBJ1-1; a possible D gene is TRBD1 (5 bases). From germline, CDR1 is KGHSH and CDR2 LQKENI. Trimming left V 3 bases short and J 11 bases short, with 16 bases between. The CDR3 covers 13 residues. CDR3 amino acids: CASSPGRGAEAFF. The CDR3 coding sequence is TGTGCCAGCTCACCGGGGAGGGGAGCGGAGGCTTTCTTT.

V is TRBV3-1 (or the pseudogene TRBV3-2) and J is TRBJ2-5; weak D call: TRBD1 (5 bases). The germline CDR1 and CDR2 sequences are LGHDT and YNNKEL (reference sequence). This CDR3 has 14 amino acids. V was trimmed by 5 bases and J by 2 bases, leaving 12 bases between them. CDR3 sequence: CASSSRQTQETQYF. The CDR3 DNA sequence: TGTGCCAGCAGCTCCCGACAGACTCAAGAGACCCAGTACTTC.

This clone appeared a few times. The rearrangement links TRBV28 to TRBJ1-2, with 7 bases aligning to TRBD1. V was clipped by 1 base and J by 8 bases; unmatched bases: 16. Germline values: CDR1 MDHEN, CDR2 SYDVKM. The CDR3 is made up of 17 amino acids. The CDR3 region has the DNA TGTGCCAGCAGTTTATCAAGCGGACAGGCAAGCCTATGGGGCTACACCTTC. This translates into CASSLSSGQASLWGYTF.

The V gene is TRBV29-1, the J gene TRBJ2-3; D call uncertain. The CDR3 totals 12 residues. Germline CDR1 and CDR2: SQVTM and ANQGSEA. V lost 5 bases to trimming and J lost 2 bases, with 8 bases between them. The CDR3 nucleotides read TGCAGCGTTCTACCCCCCACAGATACGCAGTATTTT. Translation: CSVLPPTDTQYF.

In its sample, this clone was seen a few times. The J gene is TRBJ1-1, the V gene TRBV5-1, with D uncertain. Germline V gives CDR1 SGHRS, CDR2 YFSETQ. Trimming cost V 3 bases and J 0 bases, with 15 bases left between them. This CDR3 comprises 16 residues. The CDR3 nucleotides read TGCGCCAGCAGCTCGGAACCGGGAAAGATGAACACTGAAGCTTTCTTT. It encodes CASSSEPGKMNTEAFF.

The DNA of the CDR3 is TGCGCCAGCAGCCTCAGGGGGCCGGGTGAAAAACTGTTTTTT. Protein: CASSLRGPGEKLFF. The J gene is TRBJ1-4, the V gene TRBV4-3; 8 nucleotides line up with TRBD1. V shed 4 bases, J shed 7 bases, and the junction held 5 bases outside the gene matches. The CDR3 is 14 residues long. Germline-derived CDR1 and CDR2 are LGHNA and YSLEER.

This chain links TRBV2 with TRBJ1-5; TRBD1 matches 9 bases. V trimming: 8 bases; J trimming: 5 bases; junction bases outside the gene matches: 7. The CDR3 has 14 residues. Germline values: CDR1 SNHLY, CDR2 FYNNEI. The CDR3 protein is CASAGTGNYQPQHF. DNA of the CDR3: TGTGCCAGCGCCGGGACAGGGAACTATCAGCCCCAGCATTTT.

The chain couples TRBV13 to TRBJ1-1; 7 bases are a match to TRBD1. The length of the CDR3 is 11 residues. The germline CDR1 and CDR2 sequences are PRHDT and FYEKMQ (reference sequence). V shed 5 bases, J shed 8 bases, and the junction held 2 bases outside the gene matches. CDR3 in DNA: TGTGCCAGCAGCCCGGGACAGGAAGCTTTCTTT. This codes for CASSPGQEAFF.

This sequence joins TRBV18 and TRBJ1-2; TRBD1 is a possible D gene (5 bases). CDR1 and CDR2 (germline): KGHSH, LQKENI. CDR3 length: 17 amino acids. Trimming shortened V by 0 bases and J by 1 base, and 15 bases separated the two germline ends. CDR3 amino acids: CASSPPDGARVNYGYTF. The DNA for the CDR3 is TGTGCCAGCTCACCACCGGATGGCGCCAGGGTTAACTATGGCTACACCTTC.

The chain has TRBV6-4 and TRBJ2-2, with D tentatively TRBD2 (6 bases). The V gene's germline CDR1 is MRHNA and CDR2 SNTAGT. The CDR3 covers 14 residues. The ends were cut back, 4 bases at V and 7 bases at J, with 13 bases in the middle. For the CDR3, the DNA is TGTGCCAGCAGTGCTGGAGGGCCCGGCGGGGAGCTGTTTTTT. Translating it yields CASSAGGPGGELFF.

The chain recombines TRBV19 with TRBJ2-1; 8 bases align to TRBD2. The CDR3 extends over 14 amino acids. The V gene's germline CDR1 is LNHDA and CDR2 SQIVND (reference sequence). V was clipped by 4 bases and J by 8 bases; unmatched bases: 7. The CDR3 loop reads CASSTGTRRDEQFF. In nucleotides, the CDR3 is TGTGCCAGTAGTACCGGGACTAGGCGGGATGAGCAGTTCTTC.

The chain uses TRBV6-4 and TRBJ2-5; TRBD2 matches 10 bases. CDR1 MRHNA and CDR2 SNTAGT come from the germline V gene. This CDR3 comprises 15 residues. With V trimmed by 6 bases and J by 2 bases, 6 bases remained unmatched. The CDR3, as DNA: TGTGCCAGCAGCAGACTAGCGGGCCCTCAAGAGACCCAGTACTTC. Translating gives CASSRLAGPQETQYF.

This clone was seen just once. The chain is built from TRBV13 and TRBJ1-1; D not certain. Trimming left V 0 bases short and J 7 bases short, with 15 bases between. CDR3 length: 15 amino acids. CDR1 and CDR2 from the germline V gene are PRHDT and FYEKMQ (reference sequence). CDR3 coding DNA: TGTGCCAGCAGCTTAGGCCAGTTGAGGGATGGTGAAGCTTTCTTT. Encoded protein: CASSLGQLRDGEAFF.

This chain links TRBV4-2 with TRBJ1-2; 7 positions match TRBD1. CDR3 length: 16 amino acids. Germline CDR1 and CDR2: LGHNA and YNFKEQ. The V gene end was trimmed by 1 base and the J gene end by 8 bases; junction bases not matched to a gene: 13. The CDR3 nucleotides are TGTGCCAGCAGCCAAGTGAGGGACAGTGGATGGGAGGGCTACACCTTC. Protein: CASSQVRDSGWEGYTF.

The rearrangement joins TRBV5-6 to TRBJ2-1; possibly TRBD2 for D (6 bases). The V gene's germline CDR1 is SGHDT and CDR2 YYEEEE. V was trimmed by 7 bases and J by 4 bases, leaving 15 bases between them. The CDR3 runs to 14 residues. CDR3 sequence (DNA): TGTGCCAGCCTACGCGGGGACCTATACAATGAGCAGTTCTTC. Translation: CASLRGDLYNEQFF.

This chain joins TRBV18 and TRBJ1-1, with D perhaps TRBD1 (5 bases). With 5 bases removed from V and 1 base from J, the gap between germline ends came to 8 bases. CDR3 length: 13 amino acids. CDR1 is KGHSH and CDR2 is LQKENI in the germline V gene. This CDR3 reads CASSRGSNTEAFF. CDR3 sequence (DNA): TGTGCCAGCTCAAGGGGTTCGAACACTGAAGCTTTCTTT.

This clone was found once. The chain employs TRBV7-9 and TRBJ1-4; a weak D match, TRBD1 (6 bases). This CDR3 comprises 15 residues. CDR1 and CDR2 from the germline V gene are SEHNR and FQNEAQ (reference sequence). Trimming removed 0 bases at V and 8 bases at J, with 13 bases between. CDR3 sequence (DNA): TGTGCCAGCAGCTTAGCTACAGGGAGTCGGGAAAAACTGTTTTTT. This translates into CASSLATGSREKLFF.

The rearrangement uses TRBV7-3 and TRBJ2-1; D possibly corresponds to TRBD2 (7 bases). Germline V CDR1 and CDR2: SGHTA, FQGTGA. V dropped 0 bases and J dropped 7 bases, with 10 bases sitting between them. There are 14 residues in the CDR3. CDR3 amino acids: CASSLTGRGNEQFF. The CDR3 DNA sequence: TGTGCCAGCAGCTTAACGGGGAGGGGGAATGAGCAGTTCTTC.

This chain links TRBV6-4 with TRBJ2-1, with a possible D match to TRBD1 (6 bases). Trimming left V 5 bases short and J 5 bases short, with 7 bases between. CDR1 MRHNA and CDR2 SNTAGT come from the germline V gene. The CDR3 runs 12 residues. The CDR3 sequence: CASSYRDNEQFF. The CDR3, as DNA: TGTGCCAGCAGTTACAGGGACAATGAGCAGTTCTTC.

The V gene is TRBV6-2 or TRBV6-3, the J gene TRBJ2-1; D possibly corresponds to TRBD2 (7 bases). CDR1 is MNHEY and CDR2 is SVGEGT in the germline V gene. Trimming removed 5 bases at V and 6 bases at J, with 14 bases between. The CDR3 is 14 amino acids. This chain's CDR3 is CASSRRGPGNEQFF. The CDR3 nucleotides are TGTGCCAGCAGTAGGCGGGGGCCTGGCAATGAGCAGTTCTTC.

This chain uses TRBV9 with TRBJ1-2, with TRBD1 as a possible D gene (5 bases). Germline V gene lookup returns CDR1 SGDLS and CDR2 YYNGEE. V was trimmed by 3 bases and J by 11 bases, leaving 14 bases between them. This CDR3 is built from 12 residues. As DNA, the CDR3 is TGTGCCAGCAGCGCTTCGGGAGGGACTTACACCTTC. Its protein product is CASSASGGTYTF. The variable domain in full, completed from reference TRBV9 and TRBJ1-2, reads DSGVTQTPKHLITATGQRVTLRCSPRSGDLSVYWYQQSLDQGLQFLIQYYNGEERAKGNILERFSAQQFPDLHSELNLSSLELGDSALYFCASSASGGTYTFGSGTRLTVV.

The V gene is TRBV19, the J gene TRBJ1-2; 8 bases map to TRBD1. Germline V gene data show CDR1 as LNHDA and CDR2 as SQIVND (reference sequence). The CDR3 is 14 amino acids. V was pared by 3 bases and J by 7 bases, with 7 bases of the junction left unmatched. CDR3 DNA: TGTGCCAGTAGTATGACAGGGGATCTCTTTGGCTACACCTTC. It translates to CASSMTGDLFGYTF.